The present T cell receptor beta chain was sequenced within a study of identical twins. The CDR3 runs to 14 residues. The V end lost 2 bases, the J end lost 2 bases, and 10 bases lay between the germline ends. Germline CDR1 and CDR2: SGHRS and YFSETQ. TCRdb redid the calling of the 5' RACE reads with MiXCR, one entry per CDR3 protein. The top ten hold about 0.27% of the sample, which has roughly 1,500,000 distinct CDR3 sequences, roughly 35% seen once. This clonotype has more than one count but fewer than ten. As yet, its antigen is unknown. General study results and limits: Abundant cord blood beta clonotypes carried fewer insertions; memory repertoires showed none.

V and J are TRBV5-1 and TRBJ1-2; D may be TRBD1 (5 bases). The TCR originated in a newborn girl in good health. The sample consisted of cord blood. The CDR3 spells CASSFEGHNYGYTF. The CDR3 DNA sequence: TGCGCCAGCAGCTTTGAGGGGCACAACTATGGCTACACCTTC.